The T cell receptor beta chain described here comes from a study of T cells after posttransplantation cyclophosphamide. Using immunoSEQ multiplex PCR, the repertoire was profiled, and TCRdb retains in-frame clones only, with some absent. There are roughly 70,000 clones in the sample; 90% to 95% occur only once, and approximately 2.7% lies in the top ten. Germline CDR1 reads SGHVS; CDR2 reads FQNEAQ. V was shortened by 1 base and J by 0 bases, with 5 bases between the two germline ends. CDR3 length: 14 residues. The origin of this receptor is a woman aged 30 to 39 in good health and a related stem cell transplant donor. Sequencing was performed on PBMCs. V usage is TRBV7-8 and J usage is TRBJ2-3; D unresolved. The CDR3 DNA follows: TGTGCCAGCAGCTTAGGCCCGAGCACAGATACGCAGTATTTT. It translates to CASSLGPSTDTQYF.